This record looks at one T cell receptor (beta chain) sequence and its context. As yet, its antigen is unknown. Other DNA sequences from this sample encode an identical CDR3 as well. Trimming took 3 bases from V and 0 from J, leaving 10 bases between them. Germline-derived CDR1 and CDR2 are SGDLS and YYNGEE. This CDR3 has 15 amino acids. TCRdb's copy holds only in-frame clones and misses some; the assay was immunoSEQ multiplex PCR. Of some 2.4 million clones listed, approximately 93% are singletons. These data belong to a study of shared clonotypes between healthy human individuals. The overall study: The composition of the donors was a couple of women and three men aged 18 to 49. Plates per donor: three CD4 naive, three CD4 memory, two CD8 naive, one CD8 memory.

Findings and limits, study-wide: Few donors limited the genetic and exposure-history diversity represented. Generation probabilities of non-shared clonotypes were lower (relative to those shared by all four donors).

Sequenced sample: naive CD4+ T cells from PBMCs. Regarding subset: CD45RA+ positively selected. The chain combines TRBV9 with TRBJ2-4, with D possibly being TRBD1 or TRBD2 (5 bases each). The TCR comes from a man younger than 35 in good health. Some clones in this sample may be carry-over from other donors' samples. CDR3 amino acids: CASSATGTAKNIQYF. The CDR3 DNA is TGTGCCAGCAGCGCCACCGGGACAGCCAAAAACATTCAGTACTTC.